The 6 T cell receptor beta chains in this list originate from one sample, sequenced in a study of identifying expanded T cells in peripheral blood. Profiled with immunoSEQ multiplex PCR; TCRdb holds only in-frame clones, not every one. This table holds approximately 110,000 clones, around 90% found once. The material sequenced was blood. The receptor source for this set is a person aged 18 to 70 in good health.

The DNA for the CDR3 is TGTGCCACCAGCAGAGTGGTAGGGACTAGCGGGAGCCATGAGCAGTTCTTC. It translates to CATSRVVGTSGSHEQFF. This chain uses TRBV15 with TRBJ2-1; 14 positions agree with TRBD2. Germline CDR1 is LNHNV and CDR2 is YYDKDF (reference sequence). V gave up 1 base and J gave up 8 bases; unmatched junction bases: 7. The CDR3 is 17 residues long.

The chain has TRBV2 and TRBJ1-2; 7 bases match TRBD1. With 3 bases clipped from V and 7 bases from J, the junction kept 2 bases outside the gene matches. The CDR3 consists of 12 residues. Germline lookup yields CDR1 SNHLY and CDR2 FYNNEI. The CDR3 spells CASSDRGFGYTF. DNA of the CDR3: TGTGCCAGCAGTGACAGGGGGTTTGGCTACACCTTC.

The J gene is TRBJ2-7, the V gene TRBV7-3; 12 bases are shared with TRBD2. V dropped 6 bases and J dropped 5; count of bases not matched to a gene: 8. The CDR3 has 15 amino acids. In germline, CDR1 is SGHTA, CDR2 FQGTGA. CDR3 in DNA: TGTGCCAGCAGTCCAGGACTAGCGGGAATCGACGAGCAGTACTTC. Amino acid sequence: CASSPGLAGIDEQYF.

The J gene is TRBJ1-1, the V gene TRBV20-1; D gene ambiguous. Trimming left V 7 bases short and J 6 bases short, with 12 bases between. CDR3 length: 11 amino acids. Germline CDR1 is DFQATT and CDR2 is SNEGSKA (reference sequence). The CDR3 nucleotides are TGCAGTGTCCGAAGGGTCGCTGAAGCTTTCTTT. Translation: CSVRRVAEAFF.

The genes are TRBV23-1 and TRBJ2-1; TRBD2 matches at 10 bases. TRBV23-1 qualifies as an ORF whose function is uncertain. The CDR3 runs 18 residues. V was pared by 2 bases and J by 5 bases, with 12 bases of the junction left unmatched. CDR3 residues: CASSQGAGGQKGHNEQFF. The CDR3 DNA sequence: TGCGCCAGCAGTCAAGGAGCGGGAGGGCAAAAAGGCCACAATGAGCAGTTCTTC.

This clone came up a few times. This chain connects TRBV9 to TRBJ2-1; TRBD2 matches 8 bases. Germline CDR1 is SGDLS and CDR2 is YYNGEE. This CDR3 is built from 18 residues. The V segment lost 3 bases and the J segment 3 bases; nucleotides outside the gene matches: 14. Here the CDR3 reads CASSDPSGSGKIYNEQFF. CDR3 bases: TGTGCCAGCAGCGACCCCTCGGGTAGCGGGAAAATCTACAATGAGCAGTTCTTC. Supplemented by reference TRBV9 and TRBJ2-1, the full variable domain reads DSGVTQTPKHLITATGQRVTLRCSPRSGDLSVYWYQQSLDQGLQFLIQYYNGEERAKGNILERFSAQQFPDLHSELNLSSLELGDSALYFCASSDPSGSGKIYNEQFFGPGTRLTVL.